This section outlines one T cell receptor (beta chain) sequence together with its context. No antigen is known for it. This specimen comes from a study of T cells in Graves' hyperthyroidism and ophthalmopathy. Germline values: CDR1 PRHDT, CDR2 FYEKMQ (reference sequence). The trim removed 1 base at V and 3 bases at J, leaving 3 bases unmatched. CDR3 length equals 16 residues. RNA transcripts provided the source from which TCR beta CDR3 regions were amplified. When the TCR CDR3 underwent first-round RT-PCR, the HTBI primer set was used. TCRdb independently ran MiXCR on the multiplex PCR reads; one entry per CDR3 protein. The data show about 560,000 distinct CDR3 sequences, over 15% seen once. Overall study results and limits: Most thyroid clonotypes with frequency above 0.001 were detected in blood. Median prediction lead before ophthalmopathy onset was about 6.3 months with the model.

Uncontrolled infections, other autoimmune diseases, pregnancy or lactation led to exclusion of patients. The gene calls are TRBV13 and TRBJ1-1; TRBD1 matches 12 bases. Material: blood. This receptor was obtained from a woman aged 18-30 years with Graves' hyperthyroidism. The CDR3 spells CASSLVGQGADTEAFF. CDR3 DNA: TGTGCCAGCAGCTTAGTGGGACAGGGGGCAGACACTGAAGCTTTCTTT.